This T cell receptor beta chain was recovered during a study of T cell responses to AZD1222 COVID-19 vaccine. Study summary: Timing groups of about 4 and about 12 weeks for second doses were pooled.

As regards this clone: Its antigen remains unidentified.

TCRdb's copy holds only in-frame clones and misses some; the assay was immunoSEQ multiplex PCR. Found here are fewer than 130,000 clones, around 89% of them singletons; the top ten hold over 1.5%. Findings and caveats of the study: Unmutated variant regions reportedly attract nearly half of all spike-specific TCRs. Vaccine-associated CD4 TCRs ranged over spike, dominating at 160-218 and 743-854. Baseline seropositivity characterized only 5 to 7 AZD1222 recipients.

The TCR originated in an adult in good health. This specimen consisted of peripheral blood, obtained on day 0 of AZD1222 vaccination.

CDR3 loop: CASSFEDRLEQYF. For the CDR3, the DNA is TGTGCCAGCAGCTTCGAGGACCGCCTCGAGCAGTACTTC. The gene calls are TRBV7-9 and TRBJ2-7, with unresolved D. Trimming left V 3 bases short and J 6 bases short, with 12 bases between. The germline gives CDR1 SEHNR, CDR2 FQNEAQ (reference sequence). The CDR3 runs to 13 residues.